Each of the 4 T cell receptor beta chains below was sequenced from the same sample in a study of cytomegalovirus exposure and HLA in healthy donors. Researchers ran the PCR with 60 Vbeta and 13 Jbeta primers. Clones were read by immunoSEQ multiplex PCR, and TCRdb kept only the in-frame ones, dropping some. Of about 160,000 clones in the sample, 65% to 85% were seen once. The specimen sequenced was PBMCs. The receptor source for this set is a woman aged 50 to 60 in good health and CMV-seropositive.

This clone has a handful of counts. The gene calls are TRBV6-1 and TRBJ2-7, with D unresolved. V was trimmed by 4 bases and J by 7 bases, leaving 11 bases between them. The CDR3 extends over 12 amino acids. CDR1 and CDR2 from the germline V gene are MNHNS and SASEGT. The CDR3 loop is CASSVVVFEQYF. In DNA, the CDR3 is TGTGCCAGCAGTGTCGTCGTGTTTGAGCAGTACTTC.

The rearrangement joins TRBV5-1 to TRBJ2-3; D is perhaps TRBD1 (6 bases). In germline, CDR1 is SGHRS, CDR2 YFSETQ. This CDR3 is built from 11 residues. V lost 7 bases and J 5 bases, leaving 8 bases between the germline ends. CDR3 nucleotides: TGCGCCAGCCAAGGGGGAGATACGCAGTATTTT. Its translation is CASQGGDTQYF.

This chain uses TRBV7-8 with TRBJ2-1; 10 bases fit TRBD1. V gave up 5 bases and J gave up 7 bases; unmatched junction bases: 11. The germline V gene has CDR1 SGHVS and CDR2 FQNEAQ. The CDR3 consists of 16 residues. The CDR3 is CASSRRTGGVRNEQFF. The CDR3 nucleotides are TGTGCCAGCAGCCGAAGGACAGGGGGAGTCCGAAATGAGCAGTTCTTC.

The CDR3 region has the DNA TGTGCCAGCAGCCCGAGACAGGGAATGAATTCACCCCTCCACTTT. It translates to CASSPRQGMNSPLHF. The gene calls are TRBV6-1 and TRBJ1-6; 7 positions match TRBD1. CDR1 is MNHNS, CDR2 SASEGT, per germline. This CDR3 contains 15 residues. V was clipped by 6 bases and J by 7 bases; unmatched bases: 9.